This TCR beta chain derives from a study of Ad26.COV2.S vaccination and SARS-CoV-2 variants. The treatment here: over 15 received Ad26.COV2.S at low or high dose, single or two shots; 5 received placebo; per-sample allocation not given. Vaccine and placebo recipients were sampled on day 63 after the first injection. The protocol was immunoSEQ multiplex PCR, while the TCRdb copy is restricted to in-frame clones and leaves out a portion. This table holds 400,000 to 450,000 clones, around 90% found once. Trimming at V came to 5 bases and at J to 5 bases, leaving 8 bases not matched to a gene. The germline CDR1 and CDR2 sequences are MNHEY and SVGAGI. The CDR3 contains 15 residues.

This clonotype was obtained from a person between 18 and 60 years old who received the Ad26.COV2.S COVID-19 vaccine or a placebo. This rearrangement joins TRBV6-5 to TRBJ2-7, with TRBD1 matching over 11 bases. This sample comprised peripheral blood, obtained in a trial of Ad26.COV2.S vaccine versus placebo. The CDR3 DNA sequence: TGTGCCAGCAGTAGAGGGACAGGGGGGCCCCACGAGCAGTACTTC. This gives the protein CASSRGTGGPHEQYF.